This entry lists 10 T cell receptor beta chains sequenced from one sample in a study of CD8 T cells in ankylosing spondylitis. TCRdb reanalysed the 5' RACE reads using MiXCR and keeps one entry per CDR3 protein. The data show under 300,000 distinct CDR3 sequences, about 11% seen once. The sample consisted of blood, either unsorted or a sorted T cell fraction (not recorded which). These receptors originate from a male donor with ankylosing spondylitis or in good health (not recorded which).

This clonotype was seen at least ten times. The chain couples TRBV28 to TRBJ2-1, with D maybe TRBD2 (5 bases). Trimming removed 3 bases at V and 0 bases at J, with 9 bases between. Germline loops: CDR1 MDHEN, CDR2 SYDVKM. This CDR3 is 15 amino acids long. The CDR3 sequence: CASSFRRGSYNEQFF. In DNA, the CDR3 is TGTGCCAGCAGTTTCCGTCGGGGCTCCTACAATGAGCAGTTCTTC.

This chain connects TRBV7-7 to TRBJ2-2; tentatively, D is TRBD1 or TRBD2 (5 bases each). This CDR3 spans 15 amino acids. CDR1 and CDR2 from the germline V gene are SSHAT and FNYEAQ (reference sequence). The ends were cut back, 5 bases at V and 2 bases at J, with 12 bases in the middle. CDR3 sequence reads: CASSEGRFNTGELFF. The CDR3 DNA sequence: TGTGCCAGCAGCGAGGGGCGATTTAACACCGGGGAGCTGTTTTTT.

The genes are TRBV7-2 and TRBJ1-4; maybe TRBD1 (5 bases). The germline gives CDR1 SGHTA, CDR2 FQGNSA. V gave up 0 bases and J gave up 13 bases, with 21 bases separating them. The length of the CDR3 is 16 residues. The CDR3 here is CASSLARGYPLDPLFF. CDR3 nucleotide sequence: TGTGCCAGCAGCTTAGCACGGGGGTATCCGTTGGACCCACTGTTTTTT.

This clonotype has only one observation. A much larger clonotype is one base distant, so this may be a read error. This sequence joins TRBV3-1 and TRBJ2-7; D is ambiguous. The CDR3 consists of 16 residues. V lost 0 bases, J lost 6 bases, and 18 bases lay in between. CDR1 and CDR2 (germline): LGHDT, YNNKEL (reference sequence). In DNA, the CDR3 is TGTGCCAGCAGCCAAGATAGGACCATCCTCCCAGGCGAGCAGTACTTC. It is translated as CASSQDRTILPGEQYF.

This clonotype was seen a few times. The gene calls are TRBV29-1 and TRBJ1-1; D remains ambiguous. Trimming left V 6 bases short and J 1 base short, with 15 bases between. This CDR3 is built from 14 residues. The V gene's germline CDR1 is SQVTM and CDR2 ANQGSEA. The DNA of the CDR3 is TGCAGCGTCCGTGTGACCCGGGAGAACACTGAAGCTTTCTTT. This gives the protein CSVRVTRENTEAFF.

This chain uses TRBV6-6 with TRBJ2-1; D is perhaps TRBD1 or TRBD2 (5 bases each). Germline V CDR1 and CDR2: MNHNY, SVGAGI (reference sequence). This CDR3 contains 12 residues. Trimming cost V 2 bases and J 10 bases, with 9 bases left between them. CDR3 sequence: CASSYRDGEQFF. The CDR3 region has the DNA TGTGCCAGCAGTTACAGGGACGGGGAGCAGTTCTTC.

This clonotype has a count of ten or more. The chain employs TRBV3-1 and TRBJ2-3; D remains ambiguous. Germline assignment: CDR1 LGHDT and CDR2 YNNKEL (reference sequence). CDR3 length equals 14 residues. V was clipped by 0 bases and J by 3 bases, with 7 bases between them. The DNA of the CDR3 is TGTGCCAGCAGCCAAGAAATCTGGACAGATACGCAGTATTTT. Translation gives CASSQEIWTDTQYF.

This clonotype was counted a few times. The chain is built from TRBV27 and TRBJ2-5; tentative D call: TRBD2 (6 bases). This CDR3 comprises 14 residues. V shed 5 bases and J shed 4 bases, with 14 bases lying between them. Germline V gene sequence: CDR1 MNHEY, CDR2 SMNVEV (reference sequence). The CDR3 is CASSTSGTRETQYF. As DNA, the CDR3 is TGTGCCAGCAGTACAAGTGGGACTCGAGAGACCCAGTACTTC.

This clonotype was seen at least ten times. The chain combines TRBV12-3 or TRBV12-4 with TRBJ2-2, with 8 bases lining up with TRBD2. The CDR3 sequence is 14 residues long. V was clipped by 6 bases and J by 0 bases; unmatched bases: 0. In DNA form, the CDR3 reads TGTGCCAGCAGAGCGGGAGCGAACACCGGGGAGCTGTTTTTT. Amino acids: CASRAGANTGELFF.

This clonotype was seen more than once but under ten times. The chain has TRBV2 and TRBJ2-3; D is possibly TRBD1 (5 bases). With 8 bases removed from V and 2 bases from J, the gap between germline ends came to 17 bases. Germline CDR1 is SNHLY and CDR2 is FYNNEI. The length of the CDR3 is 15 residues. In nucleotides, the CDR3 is TGTGCCAGCGGAAGGGAATCAGGGATCACAGATACGCAGTATTTT. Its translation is CASGRESGITDTQYF.